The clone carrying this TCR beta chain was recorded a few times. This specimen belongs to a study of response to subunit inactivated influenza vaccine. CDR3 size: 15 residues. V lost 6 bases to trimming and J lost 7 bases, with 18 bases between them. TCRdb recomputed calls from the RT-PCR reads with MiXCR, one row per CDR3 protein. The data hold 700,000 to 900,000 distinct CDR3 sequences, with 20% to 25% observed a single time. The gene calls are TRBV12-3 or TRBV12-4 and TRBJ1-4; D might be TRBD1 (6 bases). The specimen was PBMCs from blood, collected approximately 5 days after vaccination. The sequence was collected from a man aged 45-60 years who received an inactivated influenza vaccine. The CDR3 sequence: CASSQLRGTAEKLFF. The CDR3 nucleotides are TGTGCCAGCAGCCAACTCAGGGGAACTGCTGAAAAACTGTTTTTT.